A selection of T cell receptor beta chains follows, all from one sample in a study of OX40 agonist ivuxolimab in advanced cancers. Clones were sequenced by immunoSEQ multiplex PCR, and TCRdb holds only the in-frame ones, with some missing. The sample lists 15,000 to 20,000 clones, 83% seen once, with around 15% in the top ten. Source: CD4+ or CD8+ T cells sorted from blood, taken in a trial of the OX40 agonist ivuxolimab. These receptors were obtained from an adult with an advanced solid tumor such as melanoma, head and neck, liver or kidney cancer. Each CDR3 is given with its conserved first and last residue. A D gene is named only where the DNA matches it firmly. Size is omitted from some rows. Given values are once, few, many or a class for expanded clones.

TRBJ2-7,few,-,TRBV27,TGTGCCAGCAGTTCAGGAGACAGCTACGAGCAGTACTTC,CASSSGDSYEQYF
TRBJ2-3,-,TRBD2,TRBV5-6,TGTGCCAGCAGCCCTCGACTGAGACTAGCGGGAGAGGATACGCAGTATTTT,CASSPRLRLAGEDTQYF
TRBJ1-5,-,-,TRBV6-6,TGTGCCAGCAGTTACGGTAGGGCCGGCAATCAGCCCCAGCATTTT,CASSYGRAGNQPQHF
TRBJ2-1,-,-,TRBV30,TGTGCCTGGAGTGGAACCGGACTTTCGACGTACAATGAGCAGTTCTTC,CAWSGTGLSTYNEQFF
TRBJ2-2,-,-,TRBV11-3,TGTGCCAGCAGTTCGAGGGGCCTGAACACCGGGGAGCTGTTTTTT,CASSSRGLNTGELFF
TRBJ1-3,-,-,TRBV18,TGTGCCAGCTCACCACCGTCGGGGACCAGAAACACCATATATTTT,CASSPPSGTRNTIYF
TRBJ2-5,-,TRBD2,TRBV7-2,TGTGCCAGCAGCTTACGGACTAGCGGGGGCCATAAAGAGACCCAGTACTTC,CASSLRTSGGHKETQYF
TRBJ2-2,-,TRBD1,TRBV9,TGTGCCAGCGGGACAGCCAACTCGAACACCGGGGAGCTGTTTTTT,CASGTANSNTGELFF
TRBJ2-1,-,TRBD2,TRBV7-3,TGTGCCAGCAGCCCCGGGGGGGTGAAGCAGTTCTTC,CASSPGGVKQFF
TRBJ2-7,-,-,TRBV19,TGTGCCAGTAGTATGACCAGGGGCAGCTCCTACGAGCAGTACTTC,CASSMTRGSSYEQYF